This TCR beta chain stems from a study of naive and memory T cell subsets. For blood and skin samples, reverse transcription used TCR alpha and beta constant primers. TCRdb re-called the UMI-ligation and nested PCR reads through MiXCR, storing one row per CDR3 protein. The repertoire has 18,000 or so distinct CDR3 sequences, roughly 9% of them found once; the top ten carry 6.8%. This clonotype was seen many times. Treatment indicated: skin biopsy from PPD injection site in Mantoux-positive individual. Cells were not sorted; total RNA input targeted about 1 to 1000 ng. CDR1 and CDR2 (germline): SNHLY, FYNNEI. The CDR3 is 11 residues long. Unmatched junction bases numbered 7, after V lost 5 bases and J lost 16 bases.

The sequence was obtained from an adult in good health. The sample was skin, taken from a tuberculin skin test site. The rearrangement joins TRBV2 to TRBJ2-1; 8 positions match TRBD1. The CDR3 reads CASSPDRDGFF. CDR3 sequence (DNA): TGTGCCAGCAGTCCGGACAGGGACGGATTCTTC.